This T cell receptor beta chain was observed in a study of T cell changes during pregnancy in multiple sclerosis. The assay was immunoSEQ multiplex PCR, and TCRdb's table has in-frame clones only and misses some. The data contain tens of thousands of clones, roughly 88% of them seen just once; the ten biggest clones take up approximately 8%. By share, this clone counts as medium-sized. The clonotype comes from a female donor in good health, enrolled as a control in a pregnancy study. The input for sequencing was CD8+ T cells from peripheral blood mononuclear cells, taken in the first trimester of pregnancy.

The CDR3 coding sequence is TGTGCCAGTCCAGGGTCCTCCCGAGAGCAGTTCTTC. This encodes CASPGSSREQFF. The chain carries TRBV6-1 and TRBJ2-1; tentatively, D is TRBD1 (5 bases). Germline V gene lookup returns CDR1 MNHNS and CDR2 SASEGT. CDR3 length: 12 amino acids. Trimming cost V 9 bases and J 10 bases, with 16 bases left between them.